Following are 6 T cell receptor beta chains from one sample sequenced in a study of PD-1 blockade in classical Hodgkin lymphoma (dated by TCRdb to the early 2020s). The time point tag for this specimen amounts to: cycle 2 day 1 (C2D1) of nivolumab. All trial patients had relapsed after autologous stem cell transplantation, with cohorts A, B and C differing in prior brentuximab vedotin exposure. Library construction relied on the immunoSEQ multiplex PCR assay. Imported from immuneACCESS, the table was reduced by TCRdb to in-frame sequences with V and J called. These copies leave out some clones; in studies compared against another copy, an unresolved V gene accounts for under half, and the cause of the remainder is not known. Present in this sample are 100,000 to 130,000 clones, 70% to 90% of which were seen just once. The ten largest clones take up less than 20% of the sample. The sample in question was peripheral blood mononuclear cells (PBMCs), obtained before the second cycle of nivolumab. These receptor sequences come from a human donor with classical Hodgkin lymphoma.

CDR3: CASSSSGTSVTGELFF. The CDR3 coding sequence is TGTGCCAGCAGTTCATCCGGGACTAGCGTGACCGGGGAGCTGTTTTTT. The V gene is TRBV6-5, the J gene TRBJ2-2; 10 bases line up with TRBD2. The germline CDR1 and CDR2 sequences are MNHEY and SVGAGI. The CDR3 is 16 amino acids. Losses at the gene ends were 4 bases for V and 5 bases for J; bases not matched to a gene: 7.

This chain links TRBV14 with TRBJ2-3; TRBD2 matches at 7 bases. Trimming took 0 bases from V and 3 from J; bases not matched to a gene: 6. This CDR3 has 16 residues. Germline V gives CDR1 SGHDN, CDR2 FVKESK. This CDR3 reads CASSQDRGRVTDTQYF. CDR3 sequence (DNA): TGTGCCAGCAGCCAAGACCGAGGGAGGGTTACAGATACGCAGTATTTT.

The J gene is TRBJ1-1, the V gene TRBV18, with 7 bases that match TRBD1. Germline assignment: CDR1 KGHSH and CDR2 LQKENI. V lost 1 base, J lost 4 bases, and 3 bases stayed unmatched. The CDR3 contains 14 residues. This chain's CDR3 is CASSPQGAATEAFF. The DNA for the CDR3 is TGTGCCAGCTCACCACAGGGGGCCGCCACTGAAGCTTTCTTT.

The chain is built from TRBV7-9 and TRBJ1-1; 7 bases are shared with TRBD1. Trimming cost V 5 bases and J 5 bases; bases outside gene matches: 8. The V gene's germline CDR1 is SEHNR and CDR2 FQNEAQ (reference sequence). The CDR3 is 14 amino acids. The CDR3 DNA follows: TGTGCCAGCAGCCCGCAGACAGGGTGGACTGAAGCTTTCTTT. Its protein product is CASSPQTGWTEAFF.

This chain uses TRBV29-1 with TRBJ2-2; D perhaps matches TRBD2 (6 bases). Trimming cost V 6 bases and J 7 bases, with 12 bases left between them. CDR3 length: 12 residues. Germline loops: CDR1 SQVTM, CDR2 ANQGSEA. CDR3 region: CSVREAGGELFF. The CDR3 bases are TGCAGCGTCCGCGAAGCGGGCGGGGAGCTGTTTTTT.

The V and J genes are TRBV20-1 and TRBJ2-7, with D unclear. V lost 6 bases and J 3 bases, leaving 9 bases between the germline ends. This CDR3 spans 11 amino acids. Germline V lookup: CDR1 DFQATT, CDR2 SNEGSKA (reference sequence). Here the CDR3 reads CSAIQDYEQYF. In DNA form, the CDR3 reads TGCAGTGCGATACAAGACTACGAGCAGTACTTC.